This T cell receptor beta chain was identified during a study of glioma-infiltrating T cells. Study findings and constraints: CDR3 overlap between tissue and blood was very small.

This clonotype was recorded many times. Its antigen is not known. The iRepertoire nested amplicon-rescue multiplex PCR amplified TCR alpha and beta CDR3s from RNA. TCRdb analysed the multiplex PCR reads with MiXCR anew, one entry per CDR3 protein. The data show 160,000 or so distinct CDR3 sequences, with around 40% seen just once and 4% to 6.5% held by the top ten. J was trimmed by 6 bases and V by 5 bases; bases with no gene match: 10. CDR1 and CDR2 (germline): MNHEY, SMNVEV (reference sequence). The CDR3 loop spans 15 amino acids. This TCR was recovered from a human donor with low-grade glioma or glioblastoma, undergoing nonglioma brain surgery, or in good health (not recorded which). Specimen: glioma tissue, nonneoplastic brain tissue, or PBMCs (not recorded which). The rearrangement uses TRBV27 and TRBJ2-1, with TRBD2 matching 7 bases. The CDR3 DNA reads TGTGCCAGCAGTCGACAACCGACTAGCTTCAATGAGCAGTTCTTC. It codes for CASSRQPTSFNEQFF.